This T cell receptor (beta chain) derives from a study of PD-1 blockade in classical Hodgkin lymphoma. General study findings and limits: Reported findings placed baseline TCR diversity lower in newly diagnosed patients (compared with healthy donors). The authors have not defined what causes the repertoire differences, possibly disease activity or prior therapy.

All the patients suffered relapse after autologous stem cell transplantation, and brentuximab vedotin exposure differed. Complete response, partial response or progressive disease constituted the best response categories observed. Sequencing was performed with immunoSEQ multiplex PCR; in TCRdb, only in-frame clones are kept and a portion is missing. This sample has roughly 100,000 clones, with around 88% found just once. Comments on this clone: Antigen specificity is unknown.

V shed 4 bases, J shed 10 bases, and the junction held 11 bases outside the gene matches. Germline CDR1 GTSNPN, CDR2 SVGIG (reference sequence). The CDR3 runs 15 residues. J is TRBJ1-6 and V is TRBV30; 9 bases align to TRBD1. This sample comprised peripheral blood mononuclear cells (PBMCs), obtained before the second cycle of nivolumab. This clonotype originated in a human donor with classical Hodgkin lymphoma. The CDR3 loop is CAWTLNTGGGSPLHF. DNA of the CDR3: TGTGCCTGGACCCTAAATACAGGGGGCGGATCACCCCTCCACTTT.